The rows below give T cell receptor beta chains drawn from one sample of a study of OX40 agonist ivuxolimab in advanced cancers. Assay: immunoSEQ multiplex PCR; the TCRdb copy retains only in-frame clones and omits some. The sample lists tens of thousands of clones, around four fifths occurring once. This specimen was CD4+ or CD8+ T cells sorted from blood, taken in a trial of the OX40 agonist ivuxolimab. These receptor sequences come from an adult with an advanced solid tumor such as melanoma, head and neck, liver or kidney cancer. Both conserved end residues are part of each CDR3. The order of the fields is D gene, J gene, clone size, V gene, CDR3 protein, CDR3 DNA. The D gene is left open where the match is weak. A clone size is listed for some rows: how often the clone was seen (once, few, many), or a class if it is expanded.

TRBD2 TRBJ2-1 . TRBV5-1 CASSLGGTTYNEQFF TGCGCCAGCAGCCTGGGGGGGACGACATACAATGAGCAGTTCTTC
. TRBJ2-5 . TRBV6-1 CASTREETQYF TGTGCCAGCACCAGGGAAGAGACCCAGTACTTC
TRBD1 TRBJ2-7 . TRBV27 CASSAFRDRIQYF TGTGCCAGCAGTGCCTTCCGGGACAGAATACAGTACTTC
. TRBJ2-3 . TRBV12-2 CASRFTHRADTQYF TGTGCAAGTCGCTTCACACACAGGGCAGATACGCAGTATTTT
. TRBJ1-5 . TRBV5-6 CASSIRGTRQPQHF TGTGCCAGCAGTATCCGGGGGACGAGACAGCCCCAGCATTTT
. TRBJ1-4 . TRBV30 CAWGSHRGSNEKLFF TGTGCCTGGGGCTCACACCGAGGATCCAATGAAAAACTGTTTTTT
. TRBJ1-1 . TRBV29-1 CSVEGQLYTEAFF TGCAGCGTTGAAGGGCAGCTGTACACTGAAGCTTTCTTT
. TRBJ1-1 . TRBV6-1 CASSEGGHTFEAFF TGTGCCAGCAGTGAAGGGGGACACACCTTTGAAGCTTTCTTT
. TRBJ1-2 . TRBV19 CASSMGGPYGYTF TGTGCCAGTAGTATGGGGGGGCCGTATGGCTACACCTTC
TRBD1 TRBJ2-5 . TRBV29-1 CSVSGGQETQYF TGCAGCGTTTCAGGGGGCCAAGAGACCCAGTACTTC
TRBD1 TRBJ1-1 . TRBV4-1 CASSLQGFSNTEAFF TGCGCCAGCAGCCTACAGGGGTTTTCGAACACTGAAGCTTTCTTT
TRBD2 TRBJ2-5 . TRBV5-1 CASSDERGGPETQYF TGCGCCAGCAGCGATGAGCGGGGGGGCCCGGAGACCCAGTACTTC
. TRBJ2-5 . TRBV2 CASRGIQETQYF TGTGCCAGCAGGGGAATCCAAGAGACCCAGTACTTC
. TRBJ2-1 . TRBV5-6 CASSLADQGNEQFF TGTGCCAGCAGCTTGGCCGACCAGGGGAATGAGCAGTTCTTC
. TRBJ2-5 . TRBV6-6 CASRAGLKGETQYF TGTGCCAGCAGAGCCGGGCTAAAGGGCGAGACCCAGTACTTC
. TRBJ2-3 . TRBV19 CASSITRTSDTQYF TGTGCCAGTAGTATCACTAGAACTTCAGATACGCAGTATTTT
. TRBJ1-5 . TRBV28 CASSLVGGNQPQHF TGTGCCAGCAGTTTAGTAGGGGGCAATCAGCCCCAGCATTTT
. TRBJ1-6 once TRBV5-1 CASSLVGSDYNSPLHF TGCGCCAGCAGCTTGGTGGGCAGCGACTATAATTCACCCCTCCACTTT
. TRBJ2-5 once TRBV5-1 CASSVSWGRETQYF TGCGCCAGCAGCGTCTCGTGGGGGCGAGAGACCCAGTACTTC
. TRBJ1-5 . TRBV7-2 CASSLEVGAWGNQPQHF TGTGCCAGCAGCTTAGAAGTCGGGGCCTGGGGAAATCAGCCCCAGCATTTT
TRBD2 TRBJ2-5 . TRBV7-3 CASRAFGSASGKETQYF TGTGCCAGCAGGGCGTTCGGCTCGGCTAGCGGGAAAGAGACCCAGTACTTC
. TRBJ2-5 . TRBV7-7 CASSLGAQAETQYF TGTGCCAGCAGCTTAGGTGCGCAGGCGGAGACCCAGTACTTC
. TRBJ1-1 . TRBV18 CASSPSLGGGDTEAFF TGTGCCAGCTCACCCTCCTTGGGAGGTGGGGACACTGAAGCTTTCTTT
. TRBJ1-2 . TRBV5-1 CASSLSAGASNYGYTF TGCGCCAGCAGCTTGTCGGCAGGCGCCTCTAACTATGGCTACACCTTC
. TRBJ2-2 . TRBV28 CASSSMTRNTGELFF TGTGCCAGCAGTTCAATGACGCGGAACACCGGGGAGCTGTTTTTT
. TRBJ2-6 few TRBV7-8 CASSTPTLRVTGANVLTF TGTGCCAGCAGCACCCCCACCCTCCGGGTCACTGGGGCCAACGTCCTGACTTTC
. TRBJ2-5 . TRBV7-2 CASSLDVTSLETQYF TGTGCCAGCAGCTTAGACGTGACGAGCCTAGAGACCCAGTACTTC
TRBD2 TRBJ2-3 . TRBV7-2 CASSPRGGADSTQYF TGTGCCAGCAGCCCACGGGGGGGGGCGGATAGCACGCAGTATTTT
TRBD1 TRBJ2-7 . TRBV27 CASSLTGTYEQYF TGTGCCAGCAGTTTGACAGGGACATACGAGCAGTACTTC
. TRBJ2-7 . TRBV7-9 CASSLPGRATEQYF TGTGCCAGCAGCCTACCTGGGCGGGCTACCGAGCAGTACTTC
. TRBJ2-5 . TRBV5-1 CASSDIYGRQETQYF TGCGCCAGCAGCGATATCTACGGCCGCCAAGAGACCCAGTACTTC
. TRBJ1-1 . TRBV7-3 CAVLPGGTPYGTFF TGTGCCGTCCTCCCGGGGGGAACTCCCTACGGGACTTTCTTT
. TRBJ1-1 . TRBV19 CASTRTERNTEAFF TGTGCCAGTACAAGGACGGAAAGAAACACTGAAGCTTTCTTT
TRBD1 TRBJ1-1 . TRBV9 CASSVGGTGTAEAFF TGTGCCAGCAGCGTAGGAGGGACAGGGACGGCTGAAGCTTTCTTT
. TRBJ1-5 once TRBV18 CASSPDRNQPQHF TGTGCCAGCTCACCAGACAGAAATCAGCCCCAGCATTTT
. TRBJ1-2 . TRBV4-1 CASRRVGGARGYTF TGCGCCAGCAGACGCGTGGGGGGCGCCCGGGGCTACACCTTC
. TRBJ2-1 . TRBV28 CASRAKGRNNEQFF TGTGCCAGCCGCGCGAAGGGAAGGAACAATGAGCAGTTCTTC
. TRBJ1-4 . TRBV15 CATSTRLATNEKLFF TGTGCCACCAGCACCCGTCTTGCAACTAATGAAAAACTGTTTTTT
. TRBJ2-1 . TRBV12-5 CASGLSGVLNEQFF TGTGCTAGTGGTTTGTCGGGAGTGTTGAATGAGCAGTTCTTC
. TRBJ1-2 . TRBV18 CASSPGGHYGYTF TGTGCCAGCTCACCAGGGGGTCACTATGGCTACACCTTC
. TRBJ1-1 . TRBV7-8 CASRKGGSTEAFF TGTGCCAGCAGGAAAGGCGGGTCCACTGAAGCTTTCTTT
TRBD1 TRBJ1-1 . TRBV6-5 CASNRGTVEAFF TGTGCCAGCAACCGCGGGACAGTTGAAGCTTTCTTT
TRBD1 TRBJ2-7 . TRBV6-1 CASSEANTGAEQYF TGTGCCAGCAGTGAAGCTAACACAGGGGCCGAGCAGTACTTC
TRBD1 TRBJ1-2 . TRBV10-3 CAISDQGVGYGYTF TGTGCCATCAGTGACCAGGGGGTAGGCTATGGCTACACCTTC
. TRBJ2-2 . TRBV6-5 CASSETRATGELFF TGTGCCAGCAGTGAGACCAGGGCTACCGGGGAGCTGTTTTTT